This T cell receptor (beta chain) was recorded in a study of blood T cell repertoires in COVID-19. Study background: Acute and convalescent COVID-19 specimens originated in the United States, Italy and Spain. T cells, B-cell-depleted T cells, or PBMCs provided the cDNA or gDNA that served as material.

Original analysis: Nucleated cell counts were estimated from reference gene primer amplification. Here immunoSEQ multiplex PCR was the method, and the copy in TCRdb shows in-frame clones only, minus some. D and trimming were read from the DNA, whereas the V and J calls and clone size are those reported in that table. This sample has about 140,000 clones; approximately 86% occur once, and the top ten carry 0.9% to 0.95%. Germline loops: CDR1 LGHNA, CDR2 YNFKEQ. The CDR3 consists of 16 residues. V trimming: 0 bases; J trimming: 6 bases; junction bases outside the gene matches: 6. The chain employs TRBV4-2 and TRBJ1-5; 9 bases map to TRBD1. The TCR originated in a woman aged 45 to 65 with acute or convalescent COVID-19. The specimen sequenced was peripheral blood. The chain's CDR3 is CASSQDGTGFSQPQHF. CDR3 sequence (DNA): TGTGCCAGCAGCCAAGATGGGACAGGGTTTAGTCAGCCCCAGCATTTT.